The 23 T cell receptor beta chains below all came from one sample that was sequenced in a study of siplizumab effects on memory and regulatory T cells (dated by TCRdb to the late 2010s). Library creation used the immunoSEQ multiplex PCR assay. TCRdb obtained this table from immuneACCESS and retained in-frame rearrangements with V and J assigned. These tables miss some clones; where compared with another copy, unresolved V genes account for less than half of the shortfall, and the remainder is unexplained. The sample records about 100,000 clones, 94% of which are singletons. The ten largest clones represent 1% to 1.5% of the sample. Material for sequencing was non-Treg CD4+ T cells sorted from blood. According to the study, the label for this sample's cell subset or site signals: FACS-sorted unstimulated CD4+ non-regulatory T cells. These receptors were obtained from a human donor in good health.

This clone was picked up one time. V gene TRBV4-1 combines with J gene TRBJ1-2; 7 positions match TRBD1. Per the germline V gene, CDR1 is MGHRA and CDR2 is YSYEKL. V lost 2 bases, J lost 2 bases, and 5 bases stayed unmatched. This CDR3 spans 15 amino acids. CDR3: CASSQPLDRNYGYTF. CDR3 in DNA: TGCGCCAGCAGCCAACCCTTGGACAGGAACTATGGCTACACCTTC.

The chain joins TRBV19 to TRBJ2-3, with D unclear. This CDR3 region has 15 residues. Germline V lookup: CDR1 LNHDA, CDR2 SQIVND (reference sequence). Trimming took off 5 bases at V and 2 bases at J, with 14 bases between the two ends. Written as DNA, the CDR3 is TGTGCCAGTAGTTCTGGGTCTGGGGACACAGATACGCAGTATTTT. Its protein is CASSSGSGDTDTQYF.

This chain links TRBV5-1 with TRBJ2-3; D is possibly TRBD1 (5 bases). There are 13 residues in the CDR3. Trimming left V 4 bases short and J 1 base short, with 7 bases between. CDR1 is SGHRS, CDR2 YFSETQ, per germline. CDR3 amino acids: CASSPTGTDTQYF. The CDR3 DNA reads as TGCGCCAGCAGCCCGACAGGCACAGATACGCAGTATTTT.

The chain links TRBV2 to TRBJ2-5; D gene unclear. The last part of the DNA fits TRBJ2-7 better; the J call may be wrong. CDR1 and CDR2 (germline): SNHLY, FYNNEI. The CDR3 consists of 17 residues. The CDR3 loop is CASSRTLGPRSSYEQYF. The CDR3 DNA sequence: TGTGCCAGCAGTCGGACCTTGGGTCCGCGCAGCTCCTACGAGCAGTACTTC.

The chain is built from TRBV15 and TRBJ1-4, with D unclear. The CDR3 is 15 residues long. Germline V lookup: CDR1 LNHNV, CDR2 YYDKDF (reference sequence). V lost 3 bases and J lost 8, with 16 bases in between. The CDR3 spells CATSSPSSNGEKLFF. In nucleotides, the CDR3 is TGTGCCACCAGCAGTCCCTCGAGTAATGGGGAAAAACTGTTTTTT. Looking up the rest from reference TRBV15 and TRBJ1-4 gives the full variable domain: DAMVIQNPRYQVTQFGKPVTLSCSQTLNHNVMYWYQQKSSQAPKLLFHYYDKDFNNEADTPDNFQSRRPNTSFCFLDIRSPGLGDTAMYLCATSSPSSNGEKLFFGSGTQLSVL.

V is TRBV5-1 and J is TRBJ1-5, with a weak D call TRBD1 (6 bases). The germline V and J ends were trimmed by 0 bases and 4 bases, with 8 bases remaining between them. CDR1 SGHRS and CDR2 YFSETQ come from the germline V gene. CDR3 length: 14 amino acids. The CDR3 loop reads CASSLGTANQPQHF. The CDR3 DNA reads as TGCGCCAGCAGCTTGGGGACAGCAAATCAGCCCCAGCATTTT.

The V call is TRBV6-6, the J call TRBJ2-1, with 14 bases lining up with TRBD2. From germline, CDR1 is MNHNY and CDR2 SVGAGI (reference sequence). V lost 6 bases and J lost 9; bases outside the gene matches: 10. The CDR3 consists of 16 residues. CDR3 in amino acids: CASRPPGLAGVAEQFF. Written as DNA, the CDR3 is TGTGCCAGCAGACCGCCGGGACTAGCGGGAGTGGCTGAGCAGTTCTTC.

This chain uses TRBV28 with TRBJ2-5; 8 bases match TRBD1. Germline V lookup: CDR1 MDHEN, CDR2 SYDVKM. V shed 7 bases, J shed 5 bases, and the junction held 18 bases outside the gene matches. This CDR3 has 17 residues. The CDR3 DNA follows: TGTGCCAGCACCTCAGAGCCGTCGACAGGGGCTGAGGAGACCCAGTACTTC. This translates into CASTSEPSTGAEETQYF.

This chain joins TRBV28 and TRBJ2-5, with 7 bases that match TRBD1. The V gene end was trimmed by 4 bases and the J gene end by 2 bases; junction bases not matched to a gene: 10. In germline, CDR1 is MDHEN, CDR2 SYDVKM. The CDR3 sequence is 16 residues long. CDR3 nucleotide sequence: TGTGCCAGCAGTTCTTACAGGGGTATACAACAAGAGACCCAGTACTTC. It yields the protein CASSSYRGIQQETQYF.

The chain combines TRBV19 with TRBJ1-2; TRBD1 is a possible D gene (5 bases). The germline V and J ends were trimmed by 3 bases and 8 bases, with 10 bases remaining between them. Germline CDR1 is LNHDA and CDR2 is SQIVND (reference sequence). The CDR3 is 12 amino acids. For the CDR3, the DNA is TGTGCCAGTAGTATTTGGGACCGGGGCTACACCTTC. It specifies CASSIWDRGYTF.

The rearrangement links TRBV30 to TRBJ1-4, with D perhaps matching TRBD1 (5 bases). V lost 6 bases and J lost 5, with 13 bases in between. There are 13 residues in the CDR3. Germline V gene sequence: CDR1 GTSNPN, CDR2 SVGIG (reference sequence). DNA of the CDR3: TGTGCCTGCCCTCCGGGGGGGAATGAAAAACTGTTTTTT. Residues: CACPPGGNEKLFF.

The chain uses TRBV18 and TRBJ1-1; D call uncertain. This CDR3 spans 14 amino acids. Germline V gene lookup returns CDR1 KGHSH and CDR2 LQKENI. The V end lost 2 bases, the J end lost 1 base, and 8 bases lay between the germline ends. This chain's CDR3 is CASSPLQTNTEAFF. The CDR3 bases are TGTGCCAGCTCACCATTACAGACGAACACTGAAGCTTTCTTT.

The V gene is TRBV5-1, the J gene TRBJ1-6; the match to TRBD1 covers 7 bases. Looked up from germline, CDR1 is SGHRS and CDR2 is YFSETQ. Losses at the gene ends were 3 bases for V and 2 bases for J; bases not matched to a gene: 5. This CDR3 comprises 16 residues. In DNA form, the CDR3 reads TGCGCCAGCAGCTCGACAGGGAGTACCTATAATTCACCCCTCCACTTT. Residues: CASSSTGSTYNSPLHF.

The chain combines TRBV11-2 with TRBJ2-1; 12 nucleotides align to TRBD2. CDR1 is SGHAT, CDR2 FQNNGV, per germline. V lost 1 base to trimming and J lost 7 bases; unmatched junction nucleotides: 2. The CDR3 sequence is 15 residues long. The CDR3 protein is CASSLVGTSGNEQFF. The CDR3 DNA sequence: TGTGCCAGCAGCTTAGTAGGGACTAGCGGGAATGAGCAGTTCTTC. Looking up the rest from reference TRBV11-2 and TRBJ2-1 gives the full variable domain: EAGVAQSPRYKIIEKRQSVAFWCNPISGHATLYWYQQILGQGPKLLIQFQNNGVVDDSQLPKDRFSAERLKGVDSTLKIQPAKLEDSAVYLCASSLVGTSGNEQFFGPGTRLTVL.

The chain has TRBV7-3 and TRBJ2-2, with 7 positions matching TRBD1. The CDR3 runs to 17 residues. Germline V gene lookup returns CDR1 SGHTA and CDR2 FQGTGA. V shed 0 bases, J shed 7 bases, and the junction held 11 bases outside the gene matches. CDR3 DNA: TGTGCCAGCAGCTTAACGCCGTCCCGGGACAGTCGCGGGGAGCTGTTTTTT. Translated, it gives CASSLTPSRDSRGELFF.

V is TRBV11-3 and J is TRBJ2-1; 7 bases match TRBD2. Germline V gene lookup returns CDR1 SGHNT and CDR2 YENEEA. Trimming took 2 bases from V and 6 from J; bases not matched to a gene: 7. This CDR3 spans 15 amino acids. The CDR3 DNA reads TGTGCCAGCAGCTTAAGCGGGATAACAACCAATGAGCAGTTCTTC. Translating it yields CASSLSGITTNEQFF.

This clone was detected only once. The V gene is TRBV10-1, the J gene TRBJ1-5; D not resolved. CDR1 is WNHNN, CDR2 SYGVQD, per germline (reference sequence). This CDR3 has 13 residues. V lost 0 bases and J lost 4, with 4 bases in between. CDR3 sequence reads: CASSESPNQPQHF. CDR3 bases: TGCGCCAGCAGTGAGTCTCCTAATCAGCCCCAGCATTTT.

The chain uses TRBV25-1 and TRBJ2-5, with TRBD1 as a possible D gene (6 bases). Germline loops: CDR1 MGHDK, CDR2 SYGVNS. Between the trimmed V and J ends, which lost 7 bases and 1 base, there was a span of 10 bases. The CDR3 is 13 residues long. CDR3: CASTQGAQETQYF. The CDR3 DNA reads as TGTGCCAGCACACAGGGTGCCCAAGAGACCCAGTACTTC.

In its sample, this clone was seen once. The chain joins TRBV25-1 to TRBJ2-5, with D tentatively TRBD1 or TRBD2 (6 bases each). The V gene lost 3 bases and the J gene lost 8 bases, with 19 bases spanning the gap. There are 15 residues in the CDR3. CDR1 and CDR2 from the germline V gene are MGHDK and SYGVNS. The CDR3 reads CASSDRGQKLGTQYF. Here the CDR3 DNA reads TGTGCCAGCAGTGATCGGGGGCAGAAGCTGGGTACCCAGTACTTC.

Here the CDR3 reads CASSPGGIDNTGELFF. The CDR3 coding sequence is TGCGCCAGCAGCCCCGGGGGGATTGACAACACCGGGGAGCTGTTTTTT. This chain joins TRBV5-1 and TRBJ2-2; 7 bases are shared with TRBD2. V trimming: 4 bases; J trimming: 2 bases; junction bases outside the gene matches: 8. Germline values: CDR1 SGHRS, CDR2 YFSETQ. The CDR3 has 16 amino acids.

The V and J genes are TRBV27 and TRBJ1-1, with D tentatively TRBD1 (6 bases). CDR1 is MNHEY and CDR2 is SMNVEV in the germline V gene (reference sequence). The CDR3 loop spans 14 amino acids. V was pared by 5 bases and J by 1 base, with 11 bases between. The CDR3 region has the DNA TGTGCCAGCAGTGAGGGACACAGGAACACTGAAGCTTTCTTT. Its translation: CASSEGHRNTEAFF.

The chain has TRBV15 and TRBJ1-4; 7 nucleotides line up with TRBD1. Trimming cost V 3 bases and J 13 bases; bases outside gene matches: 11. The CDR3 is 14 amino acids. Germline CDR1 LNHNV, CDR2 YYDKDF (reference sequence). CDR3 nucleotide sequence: TGTGCCACCAGCAGGGATCGTGGACAGGCCAGACTGTTTTTT. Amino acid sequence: CATSRDRGQARLFF.

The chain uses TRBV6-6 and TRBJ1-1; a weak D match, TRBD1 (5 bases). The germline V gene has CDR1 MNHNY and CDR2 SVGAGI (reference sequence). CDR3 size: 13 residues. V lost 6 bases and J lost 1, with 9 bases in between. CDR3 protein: CASRLDRNTEAFF. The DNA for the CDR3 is TGTGCCAGCAGACTAGACAGGAACACTGAAGCTTTCTTT.